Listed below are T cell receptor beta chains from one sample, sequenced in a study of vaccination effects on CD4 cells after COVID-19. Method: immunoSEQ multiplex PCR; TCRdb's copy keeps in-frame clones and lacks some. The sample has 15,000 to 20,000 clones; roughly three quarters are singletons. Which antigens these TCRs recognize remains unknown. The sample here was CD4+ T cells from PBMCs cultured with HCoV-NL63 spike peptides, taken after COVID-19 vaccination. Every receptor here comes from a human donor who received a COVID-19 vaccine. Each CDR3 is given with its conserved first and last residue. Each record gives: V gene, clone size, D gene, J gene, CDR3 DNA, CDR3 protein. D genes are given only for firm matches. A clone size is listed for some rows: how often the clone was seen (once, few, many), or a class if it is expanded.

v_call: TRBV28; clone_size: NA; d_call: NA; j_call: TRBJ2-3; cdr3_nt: TGTGCCAGTAAAAGACGGGGGGCATCAGATACGCAGTATTTT; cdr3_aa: CASKRRGASDTQYF
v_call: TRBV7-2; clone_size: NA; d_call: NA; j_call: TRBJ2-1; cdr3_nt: TGTGCCAGCAGCTTAGCATATCCTAGTCAGCCCCTCCGCTATGAGCAGTTCTTC; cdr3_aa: CASSLAYPSQPLRYEQFF
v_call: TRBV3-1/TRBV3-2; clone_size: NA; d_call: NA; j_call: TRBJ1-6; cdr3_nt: TGTGCCAGCAGCCAAGTGCAGGCAGGCAACCAATCACCCCTCCACTTT; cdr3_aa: CASSQVQAGNQSPLHF
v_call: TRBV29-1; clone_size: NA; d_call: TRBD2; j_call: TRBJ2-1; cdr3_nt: TGCAGCGTTTCGCCCCGACTAGCGGGAATATACAATGAGCAGTTCTTC; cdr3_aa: CSVSPRLAGIYNEQFF
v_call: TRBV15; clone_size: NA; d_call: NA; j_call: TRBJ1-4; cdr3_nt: TGTGCCACCAGCAGGCGGGGGGGACCTAATGAAAAACTGTTTTTT; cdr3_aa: CATSRRGGPNEKLFF
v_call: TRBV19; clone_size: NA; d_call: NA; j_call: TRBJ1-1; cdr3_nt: TGTGCCAGTAGTTACAGCATGAACACTGAAGCTTTCTTT; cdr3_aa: CASSYSMNTEAFF
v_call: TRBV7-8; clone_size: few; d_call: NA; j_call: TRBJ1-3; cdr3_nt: TGTGCCAGCAGCCCGAGCCTAACCGGGACCGAAAGGGGAAACACCATATATTTT; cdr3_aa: CASSPSLTGTERGNTIYF
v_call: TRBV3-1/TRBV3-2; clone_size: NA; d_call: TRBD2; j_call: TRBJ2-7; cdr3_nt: TGTGCCAGCAGAGGACTAGCGGGAAACGAGCAGTACTTC; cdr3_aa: CASRGLAGNEQYF
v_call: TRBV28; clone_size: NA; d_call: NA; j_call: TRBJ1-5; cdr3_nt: TGTGCCAGCAGGACTGACAGGTTAAGATTTAGCCGGGATCAGCCCCAGCATTTT; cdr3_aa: CASRTDRLRFSRDQPQHF
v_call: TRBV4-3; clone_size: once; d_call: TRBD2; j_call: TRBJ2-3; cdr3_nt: TGCGCCAGCAGCCAAGATTGGAGCGGGGGGGTAGACGTCACAGATACGCAGTATTTT; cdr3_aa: CASSQDWSGGVDVTDTQYF
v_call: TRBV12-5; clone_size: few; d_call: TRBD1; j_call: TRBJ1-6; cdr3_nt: TGTGCTAGTGGTTTGACAGGGGGGAATTCACCCCTCCACTTT; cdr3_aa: CASGLTGGNSPLHF
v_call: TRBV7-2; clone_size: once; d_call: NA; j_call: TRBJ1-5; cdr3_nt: TGTGCCAGCAGCTTAGGTTCCAGCCCGGGACAGCCCCAGCATTTT; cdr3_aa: CASSLGSSPGQPQHF
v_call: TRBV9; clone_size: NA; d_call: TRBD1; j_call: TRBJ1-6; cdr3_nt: TGTGCCAGCAGCGTAGCTACCCAGCCAGGGGGAAATTCACCCCTCCACTTT; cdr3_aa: CASSVATQPGGNSPLHF
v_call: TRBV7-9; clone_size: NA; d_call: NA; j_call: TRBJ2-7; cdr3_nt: TGTGCCAGCAGCTCACAGGGGAGGGAGCAGTACTTC; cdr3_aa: CASSSQGREQYF
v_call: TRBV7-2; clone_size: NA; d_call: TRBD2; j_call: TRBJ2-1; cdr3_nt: TGTGCCAGCAGCCGTATCCGGTTACTTACTAGCGGGAGAGGGAATGAGCAGTTCTTC; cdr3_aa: CASSRIRLLTSGRGNEQFF
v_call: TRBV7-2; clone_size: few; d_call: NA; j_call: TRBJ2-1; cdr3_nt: TGTGCCAGCAGCTTAGGTGGGCGGGGCTCCTACAATGAGCAGTTCTTC; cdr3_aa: CASSLGGRGSYNEQFF
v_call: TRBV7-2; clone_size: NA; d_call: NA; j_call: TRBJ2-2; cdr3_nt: TGTGCCAGCAGCTTAGACGGTGGCACCGGGGAGCTGTTTTTT; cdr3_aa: CASSLDGGTGELFF
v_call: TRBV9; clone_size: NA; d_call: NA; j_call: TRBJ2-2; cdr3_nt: TGTGCCAGCAGCGTTGGAGGATTTAGGGCCGGGGAGCTGTTTTTT; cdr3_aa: CASSVGGFRAGELFF
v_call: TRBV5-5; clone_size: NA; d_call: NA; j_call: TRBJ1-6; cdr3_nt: TGTGCCAGCAGTGACCTGCGGGCCCGATTTCAACCCCTCCACTTT; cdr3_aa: CASSDLRARFQPLHF
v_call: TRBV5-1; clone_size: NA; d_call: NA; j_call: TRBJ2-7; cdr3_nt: TGCGCCAGCAGTAACGGCGGCGTGGCCTACGAGCAGTACTTC; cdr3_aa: CASSNGGVAYEQYF
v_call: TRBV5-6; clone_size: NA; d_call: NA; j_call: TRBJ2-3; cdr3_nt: TGTGCCAGCAGCGACGGGATGAGCACAGATACGCAGTATTTT; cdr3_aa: CASSDGMSTDTQYF
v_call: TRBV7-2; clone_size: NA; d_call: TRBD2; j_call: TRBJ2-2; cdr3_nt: TGTGCCAGCAGCATACCCGGGACTAGCCTCCCCGGGGAGCTGTTTTTT; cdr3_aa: CASSIPGTSLPGELFF
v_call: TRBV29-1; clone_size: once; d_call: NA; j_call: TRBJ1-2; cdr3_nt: TGCAGCGGCGAAAACCCCGGGTCGAATGGCTACACCTTC; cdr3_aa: CSGENPGSNGYTF
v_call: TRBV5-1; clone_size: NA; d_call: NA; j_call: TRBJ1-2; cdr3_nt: TGCGCCAGCAGCTTGGACAGGGTCGGCAACTATGGCTACACCTTC; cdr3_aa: CASSLDRVGNYGYTF
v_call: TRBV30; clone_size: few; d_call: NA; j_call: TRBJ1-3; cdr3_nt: TGTGCCTGGGGCCGCCTTAGGAGAGGGGCTGGAAACACCATATATTTT; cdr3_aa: CAWGRLRRGAGNTIYF
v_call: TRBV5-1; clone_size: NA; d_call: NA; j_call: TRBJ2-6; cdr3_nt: TGCGCCAGCAGCGACGGAAGGGGCAACGTCCTGACTTTC; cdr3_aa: CASSDGRGNVLTF
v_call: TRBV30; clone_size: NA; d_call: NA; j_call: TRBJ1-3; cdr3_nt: TGTGCCTGGAGTGTACGGCCCCCATTATCTGTCGCCATATATTTT; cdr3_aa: CAWSVRPPLSVAIYF
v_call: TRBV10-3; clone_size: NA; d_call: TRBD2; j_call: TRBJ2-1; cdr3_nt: TGTGCCATCAAGCGCACTAGCGGGAGGGCAACACCGTACAATGAGCAGTTCTTC; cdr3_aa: CAIKRTSGRATPYNEQFF
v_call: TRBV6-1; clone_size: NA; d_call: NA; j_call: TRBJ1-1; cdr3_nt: TGTGCCAGCAGTGAAGGATCAGGGAACACTGAAGCTTTCTTT; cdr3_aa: CASSEGSGNTEAFF
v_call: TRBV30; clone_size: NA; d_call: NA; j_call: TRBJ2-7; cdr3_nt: TGTGCCTGGAGTGTCGGAGGGGCGCTTCTGTACTTC; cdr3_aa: CAWSVGGALLYF
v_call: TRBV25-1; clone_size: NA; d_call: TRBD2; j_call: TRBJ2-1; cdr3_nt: TGTGCCAGCAGAACTAGCGGGAGCTCCTACAATGAGCAGTTCTTC; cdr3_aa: CASRTSGSSYNEQFF
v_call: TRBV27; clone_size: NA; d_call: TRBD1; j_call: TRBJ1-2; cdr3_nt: TGTGCCAGCAGTTTATCGGGCCAGGGGGCGCGCTATGGCTACACCTTC; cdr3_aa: CASSLSGQGARYGYTF
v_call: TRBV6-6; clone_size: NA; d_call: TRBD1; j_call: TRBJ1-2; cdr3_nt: TGTGCCAGCAGTTGGGACAGGAACGGCTACACCTTC; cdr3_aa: CASSWDRNGYTF
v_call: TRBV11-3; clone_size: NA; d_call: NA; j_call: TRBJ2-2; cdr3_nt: TGTGCCAGCAGATTCGGCGGGCCCGGGGAGCTGTTTTTT; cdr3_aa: CASRFGGPGELFF
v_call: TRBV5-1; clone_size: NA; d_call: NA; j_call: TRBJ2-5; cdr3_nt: TGCGCCAGCAGCTTGGATGCGGAGACCCAGTACTTC; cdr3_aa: CASSLDAETQYF
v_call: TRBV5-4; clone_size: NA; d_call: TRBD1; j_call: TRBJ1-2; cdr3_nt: TGTGCCAGCAGCCGGGACAGGGGGACTAACTATGGCTACACCTTC; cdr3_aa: CASSRDRGTNYGYTF
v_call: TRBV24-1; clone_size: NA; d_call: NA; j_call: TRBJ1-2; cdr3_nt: TGTGCCACCAGTGATTGGTATGGCTACACCTTC; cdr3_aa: CATSDWYGYTF
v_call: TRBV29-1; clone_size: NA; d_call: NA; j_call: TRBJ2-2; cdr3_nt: TGCAGCGTTGGGGCGGTCGGCGGGGAGCTGTTTTTT; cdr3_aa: CSVGAVGGELFF
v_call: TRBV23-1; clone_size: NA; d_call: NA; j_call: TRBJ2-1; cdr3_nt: TGCGCCAGCAGTCAATCGCAGGGGTCCACTGCCGCAGAAGAGCAGTTCTTC; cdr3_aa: CASSQSQGSTAAEEQFF
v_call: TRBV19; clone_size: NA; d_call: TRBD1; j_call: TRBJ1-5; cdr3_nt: TGTGCCAGTAGTACCGAAGTACGAGGGGGCAGGGGCAATCAGCCCCAGCATTTT; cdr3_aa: CASSTEVRGGRGNQPQHF
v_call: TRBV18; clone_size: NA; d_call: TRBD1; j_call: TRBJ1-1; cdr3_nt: TGTGCCAGCTCACCGCAGGGGGGGCAAACTGAAGCTTTCTTT; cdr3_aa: CASSPQGGQTEAFF
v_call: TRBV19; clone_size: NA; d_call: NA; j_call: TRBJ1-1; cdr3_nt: TGTGCCAGTAGTATAGTGGGGCAGGGTAAAGCTTTCTTT; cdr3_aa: CASSIVGQGKAFF
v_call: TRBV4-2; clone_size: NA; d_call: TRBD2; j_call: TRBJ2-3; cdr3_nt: TGTGCCAGCAGCCAAGCAATACTAGCGGGCACAGATACGCAGTATTTT; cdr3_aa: CASSQAILAGTDTQYF
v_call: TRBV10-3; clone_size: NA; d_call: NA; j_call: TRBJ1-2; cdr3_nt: TGTGCCATCGGGGGGACGGGGGGCTACACCTTC; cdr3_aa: CAIGGTGGYTF
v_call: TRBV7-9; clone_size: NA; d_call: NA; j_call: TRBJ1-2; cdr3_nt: TGTGCCAGCGGCCGAGGTGGAGGCAACTATGGCTACACCTTC; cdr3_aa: CASGRGGGNYGYTF
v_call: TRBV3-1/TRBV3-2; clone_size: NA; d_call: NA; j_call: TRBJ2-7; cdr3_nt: TGTGCCAGCAGCCACCTACTTCGGGCGGGGAGCTCCTACGAGCAGTACTTC; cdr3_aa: CASSHLLRAGSSYEQYF
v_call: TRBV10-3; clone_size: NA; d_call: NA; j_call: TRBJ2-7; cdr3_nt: TGTGCCATCAGTGAGGGGCACGCTGGGGGTTACGAGCAGTACTTC; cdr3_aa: CAISEGHAGGYEQYF
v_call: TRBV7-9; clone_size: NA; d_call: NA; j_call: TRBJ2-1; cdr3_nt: TGTGCCAGCAGCTTAGGGGGGACTTACAATGAGCAGTTCTTC; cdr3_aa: CASSLGGTYNEQFF
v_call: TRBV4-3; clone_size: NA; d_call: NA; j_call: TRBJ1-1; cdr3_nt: TGCGCCAGCAGCCAGTCATTCCGGACCAACGCTGAAGCTTTCTTT; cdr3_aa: CASSQSFRTNAEAFF
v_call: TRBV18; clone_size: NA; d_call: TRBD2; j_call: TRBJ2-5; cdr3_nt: TGTGCCAGCTCACCCTCCTATAGCGGGGTCGGCGAGACCCAGTACTTC; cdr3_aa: CASSPSYSGVGETQYF
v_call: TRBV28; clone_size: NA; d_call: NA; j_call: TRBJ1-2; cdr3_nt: TGTGCCAGCACCCTCGGACAGTACTATGGCTACACCTTC; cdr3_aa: CASTLGQYYGYTF
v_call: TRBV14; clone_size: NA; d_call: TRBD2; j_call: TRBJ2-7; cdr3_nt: TGTGCCAGCAGCCAAGTGATGGGACTAGCAGCCTACGAGCAGTACTTC; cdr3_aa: CASSQVMGLAAYEQYF
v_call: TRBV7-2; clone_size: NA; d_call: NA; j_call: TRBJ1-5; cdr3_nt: TGTGCCAGCAGCTCGGGTAGCAATCAGCCCCAGCATTTT; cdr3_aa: CASSSGSNQPQHF
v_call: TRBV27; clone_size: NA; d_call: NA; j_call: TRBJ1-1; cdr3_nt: TGTGCCAGCAGCCTCGGGCCGAACACTGAAGCTTTCTTT; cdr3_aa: CASSLGPNTEAFF
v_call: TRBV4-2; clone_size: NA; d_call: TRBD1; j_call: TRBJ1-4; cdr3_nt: TGTGCCAGCAGACGAGGACAGGGTAATGAAAAACTGTTTTTT; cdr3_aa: CASRRGQGNEKLFF
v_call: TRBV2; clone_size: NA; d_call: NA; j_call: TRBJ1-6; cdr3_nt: TGTGCCAGCATAAAGGAGGTCCTTTATAATTCACCCCTCCACTTT; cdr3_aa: CASIKEVLYNSPLHF